The rows below give T cell receptor beta chains drawn from one sample of a study of cytomegalovirus exposure and HLA in healthy donors. The protocol was immunoSEQ multiplex PCR, while the TCRdb copy is restricted to in-frame clones and leaves out a portion. Seen here are 65,000 to 85,000 clones, about nine tenths observed once, and the top ten hold roughly 2%. Sequencing used PBMCs. The receptors come from a woman aged 25 to 39 in good health and CMV-seronegative. CDR3s include the opening cysteine and the closing phenylalanine or tryptophan. A D gene is named only where the DNA matches it firmly. Clone size appears in some rows only: once, few, many, or a class for an expanded clone.

V	size	J	D	CDR3	DNA
TRBV4-1	.	TRBJ1-2	.	CASSQSERHNYGYTF	TGCGCCAGCAGCCAGTCGGAGCGGCATAACTATGGCTACACCTTC
TRBV7-6	.	TRBJ2-7	TRBD2	CASSLAGLAAEQYF	TGTGCCAGCAGCTTAGCGGGACTAGCGGCCGAGCAGTACTTC
TRBV10-1	.	TRBJ2-1	.	CASSDRLVADNEQFF	TGCGCCAGCAGTGATAGATTGGTTGCCGACAATGAGCAGTTCTTC
TRBV12-5	.	TRBJ2-5	.	CASGTGQDQETQYF	TGTGCTAGTGGAACCGGACAAGACCAAGAGACCCAGTACTTC
TRBV7-8	.	TRBJ2-1	.	CASSSRISNEQFF	TGTGCCAGCAGCTCTCGTATCAGCAATGAGCAGTTCTTC
TRBV21-1	.	TRBJ2-4	.	CASSSTGPPLAKNIQYF	TGTGCCAGCAGCTCCACAGGGCCCCCCTTAGCCAAAAACATTCAGTACTTC
TRBV6-5	few	TRBJ2-7	TRBD1	CASSPGTGIYEQYF	TGTGCCAGCAGCCCCGGGACAGGGATCTACGAGCAGTACTTC
TRBV9	once	TRBJ2-5	TRBD2	CASSVGGSGPEETQYF	TGTGCCAGCAGCGTAGGCGGTAGCGGGCCCGAAGAGACCCAGTACTTC
TRBV7-6	.	TRBJ1-1	.	CASSSREGNTEAFF	TGTGCCAGCAGCTCCAGGGAAGGTAACACTGAAGCTTTCTTT
TRBV7-3	.	TRBJ2-3	.	CASSPSSGEDSTDTQYF	TGTGCCAGCAGCCCGTCGAGCGGAGAGGACAGCACAGATACGCAGTATTTT
TRBV7-3	.	TRBJ1-3	.	CASSLTGNSGNTIYF	TGTGCCAGCAGCTTAACGGGCAACTCTGGAAACACCATATATTTT
TRBV4-2	few	TRBJ1-2	.	CASSQDWGGVYGYTF	TGTGCCAGCAGCCAAGATTGGGGGGGGGTCTATGGCTACACCTTC
TRBV19	.	TRBJ2-6	.	CASSINRASGANVLTF	TGTGCCAGTAGTATCAACAGGGCGTCTGGGGCCAACGTCCTGACTTTC
TRBV5-1	.	TRBJ1-1	TRBD1	CASSAGRGRDTEAFF	TGCGCCAGCAGCGCCGGCAGGGGGCGAGACACTGAAGCTTTCTTT
TRBV19	.	TRBJ2-1	TRBD2	CASRVSSGRALYNEQFF	TGTGCCAGTAGAGTGAGTAGCGGGAGGGCCTTGTACAATGAGCAGTTCTTC
TRBV5-4	.	TRBJ1-6	.	CASRQDSYNSPLHF	TGTGCCAGCAGACAAGACAGTTATAATTCACCCCTCCACTTT
TRBV28	.	TRBJ1-2	.	CASTPRRGGEGYTF	TGTGCCAGCACTCCCAGAAGGGGAGGGGAGGGCTACACCTTC
TRBV11-2	.	TRBJ2-1	.	CASSLVIWSSYNEQFF	TGTGCCAGCAGCTTAGTAATCTGGAGCTCCTACAATGAGCAGTTCTTC
TRBV5-1	.	TRBJ2-1	TRBD1	CASSKGQGAYNEQFF	TGCGCCAGCAGCAAGGGACAGGGGGCCTACAATGAGCAGTTCTTC
TRBV7-3	.	TRBJ1-2	.	CASSLGQVYGYTF	TGTGCCAGCAGCTTAGGGCAGGTCTATGGCTACACCTTC
TRBV30	.	TRBJ1-5	.	CAWSALGGGQPQHF	TGTGCCTGGAGCGCACTAGGGGGGGGGCAGCCCCAGCATTTT
TRBV4-1	.	TRBJ2-7	TRBD2	CASSSGSDYEQYF	TGCGCCAGCAGCAGCGGGAGTGACTACGAGCAGTACTTC
TRBV6-5	few	TRBJ1-3	.	CASSYSASGSGNTIYF	TGTGCCAGCAGTTACTCTGCCAGCGGCTCTGGAAACACCATATATTTT
TRBV7-6	.	TRBJ1-3	.	CASSLERGGSSGNTIYF	TGTGCCAGCAGCTTAGAGCGGGGGGGCTCCTCTGGAAACACCATATATTTT
TRBV7-9	.	TRBJ2-7	.	CASSLEARGQYF	TGTGCCAGCAGCTTAGAGGCCCGCGGGCAGTACTTC
TRBV10-3	.	TRBJ2-7	TRBD2	CAISDSGESSYEQYF	TGTGCCATCAGTGATAGCGGGGAGAGCTCCTACGAGCAGTACTTC
TRBV6-5	.	TRBJ1-2	.	CASRIGASAYGYTF	TGTGCCAGCAGGATAGGGGCTTCCGCCTATGGCTACACCTTC
TRBV4-3	few	TRBJ2-7	.	CASSQEWDSRHEQYF	TGCGCCAGCAGCCAAGAATGGGACTCCCGACACGAGCAGTACTTC
TRBV27	.	TRBJ2-7	TRBD1	CASGTGGYEQYF	TGTGCCAGCGGGACAGGGGGCTACGAGCAGTACTTC
TRBV28	.	TRBJ2-1	TRBD2	CASSLSGDEQFF	TGTGCCAGCAGTTTAAGCGGGGATGAGCAGTTCTTC
TRBV18	.	TRBJ1-4	TRBD1	CASSPGTGGGKLFF	TGTGCCAGCTCACCCGGGACAGGGGGAGGAAAACTGTTTTTT
TRBV9	.	TRBJ1-2	.	CASSVASRVGYGYTF	TGTGCCAGCAGCGTAGCGTCCAGGGTCGGCTATGGCTACACCTTC
TRBV18	.	TRBJ2-1	.	CASSPDMDNEQFF	TGTGCCAGCTCACCAGACATGGACAATGAGCAGTTCTTC
TRBV19	.	TRBJ2-1	TRBD2	CASRGLAVDEQFF	TGTGCCAGCCGCGGACTAGCGGTCGATGAGCAGTTCTTC
TRBV2	.	TRBJ2-1	TRBD2	CASSEGTSRYNEQFF	TGTGCCAGCAGTGAAGGGACTAGCCGATACAATGAGCAGTTCTTC
TRBV30	.	TRBJ1-1	.	CAWSLGSRSTEAFF	TGTGCCTGGAGTCTCGGGAGTAGGAGCACTGAAGCTTTCTTT
TRBV27	.	TRBJ2-7	.	CASTSFLGPRPEQYF	TGTGCCAGCACCTCCTTTTTGGGCCCTCGACCCGAGCAGTACTTC